The subject of this entry is one T cell receptor beta chain. This clone is identified as medium-sized (0.01 to 0.1%). Its antigen remains unidentified. The input lacks base qualities; no much larger clone sits a single base away. CDR1 and CDR2 are read off the germline V gene as LGHNA and YSLEER. V and J are trimmed by 0 bases and 8 bases, and the gene matches miss 14 bases of the junction. The CDR3 measures 18 amino acids from cysteine to phenylalanine. The only DNA kept is the CDR3, 54 bases in frame from the first base. The cohort comprised some 680 healthy bone marrow donors. Cohort members were all nominally healthy when sampled, although unrecorded immune exposures were likely present. CMV serostatus was positive for 250 to 300 and negative for about 50% of the roughly 700 cohort members, and was not recorded for this donor. Each donor provided a peripheral blood sample, and peripheral blood mononuclear cells were used for TCR beta sequencing. Genomic DNA was extracted from the blood cell samples with the Qiagen DNeasy Blood Extraction Kit.

The method was the immunoSEQ multiplex PCR assay. For the multiplex PCR, a mixture combining 60 forward primers for TCR Vbeta segments and 13 reverse primers for TCR Jbeta segments was used. A multiplex PCR assay on genomic DNA amplified the CDR3 region of rearranged TCR beta genes. Amplified TCR beta libraries were sequenced as 87-base-pair reads on the Illumina HiSeq System. In the paper's pipeline: In a later analysis, 70 million to 95 million unique TCR beta chains were counted across the 500 to 850 repertoires, and about 9.9 million of these chains were shared by at least two donors. Raw reads were error-corrected and collapsed into unique sequences with a nearest-neighbor algorithm that merged closely related sequences to remove PCR and sequencing errors. Alignment of CDR3 sequences to IMGT reference sequences was used to assign V, D and J gene segments. For a sequence to be retained, a match of at least six nucleotides was required to both a V gene segment and a J gene segment. Rearrangements were called productive when the CDR3 lacked stop codons and stayed in frame with V and J; all others were non-productive. Following IMGT convention, CDR3 was defined as the stretch from the second conserved V-encoded cysteine up to the conserved J-encoded phenylalanine. Sequences without an unambiguous match to a single V gene segment were excluded from the earlier analysis of approximately 600 of the donors. An earlier analysis of 587 of the donors called V segments functional above 56.7% productive rearrangements and segregating when the between-donor standard deviation exceeded 5%. To diagnose cytomegalovirus status from the catalog of TCR beta chain sequences, a statistical classification framework was built. In a later analysis, V and J genes were assigned by comparing TCR nucleotide sequences against IMGT/GENE-DB human TR gene sequences. Using the TCRdist pipeline, a later analysis assigned CDR3 sequences along with most-parsimonious VDJ recombination scenarios. In a later analysis, each TCR beta chain was defined by its CDR3 amino acid sequence together with its V-gene family, and reads without a unique V-gene family were excluded. In a later analysis, several hundred highly shared, low-generation-probability nucleotide sequences were removed to address suspected cross-contamination and a sequencing artifact. For each public chain, a later analysis derived a clonal expansion index from normalized ranks of inferred template counts within each repertoire. A later analysis computed generation probabilities with a VDJ recombination model fitted to out-of-frame rearrangements, and checked the results against IGoR. In a later analysis, hypergeometric tests were used to score TCR-TCR, TCR-HLA and TCR-CMV co-occurrence, with a repertoire-size bias correction applied to TCR pairs. False discovery rates were estimated in a later analysis by permuting HLA or CMV assignments 20 times. In a later analysis, co-occurring TCRs were grouped using DBSCAN, with TCRdist sequence similarity added in when clustering inside HLA-allele-positive subsets. Repertoires with fewer than 30,000 or more than 120,000 public chains, plus five repertoires with anomalous nucleotide sharing, were excluded from co-occurrence clustering. TCRdb mirrors the immuneACCESS table, restricted to in-frame sequences. Some clones are absent from its copies; in checked studies, under half trace to an unresolved V gene, and the reason for the others is unknown. That table supplies the V and J calls and clone size; D and trimming were determined from the DNA. The sample profile shows 35,000 to 45,000 clones; 50% of them were found once. Of the sample, about an eighth falls within the top ten clones.

The sample comes from a study of cytomegalovirus exposure and HLA in healthy donors (dated 2017 in TCRdb). For the study in its entirety: An earlier analysis of approximately 550 of the donors reported 250 to 300 Gb of sequence data and 117 million unique TCR beta sequences from approximately 180 million T cells. Among around 400 genotyped donors of the cohort, an average of approximately 240,000 unique TCR beta nucleotide sequences was sequenced per donor, of which 15% to 20% were non-productive. The study was designed to test whether signatures of past pathogen exposure could be identified by cataloging public T cell receptors. The number of typed donors differed by locus: about 620-630 for A, B, C, DRB1 and DQB1; approximately 540 for DQA1; roughly 600 for DPA1; and some 430 for DPB1. In a later analysis, previously published TCR beta repertoires from 666 donors were re-analyzed and high-resolution HLA genotyping was added so that TCR occurrence patterns could be studied. The T cell repertoires of some 700 subjects were profiled by immunosequencing and related to cytomegalovirus serostatus. A few DR-DQ haplotypes were treated as single units for association and clustering because of strong linkage in the cohort. An earlier analysis of 500 to 650 of the donors applied high-throughput TCR beta sequencing to assess whether each TCR beta V gene segment acted as functional or pseudogenic. HLA typing included class I and class II loci at four-digit resolution. Every discovery cohort repertoire had been produced on one sequencing platform. Rather than using new phenotypic data, the later analysis identified candidate immune exposures from TCR beta sequences and from how often those sequences occurred across donors. A later genetic analysis used genome-wide SNP genotypes for about 65% of the 666 donors, treating that subset as a discovery cohort. A separate validation cohort of approximately 130 different subjects was used in addition to the approximately 640-subject first cohort. An early release that covered 640 HLA-typed donors contained approximately 300 gigabases of sequencing data and some 87 million unique TCR sequences. Of the approximately 400 genotyped donors, around 81% fell in the genetic ancestry cluster associated with self-reported Caucasian donors. Donor age, sex, ethnicity and CMV serostatus were compiled together with the repertoire data. To predict cytomegalovirus infection status, the study brought together high-throughput TCR immunosequencing, statistical association of individual TCRs with disease status, and machine learning.

Broader findings and caveats from the paper: An earlier analysis of around 540 of the donors showed that most TCR beta V segments appeared in productive rearrangements either about 87% or about 30% of the time, which broadly matched IMGT annotations. Because the 87-base-pair reads could not distinguish some IMGT-functional V segments, including TRBV6-2 and TRBV6-3, those segments were excluded. The study gave a list of roughly 150 TCR beta chains associated with cytomegalovirus. Across donors, most TCR sequences were observed very rarely, whereas some public TCRs were present in many individuals. The authors suggested that the approach could potentially be generalized to other disease states and immunological phenotypes. The classifier was reported to diagnose cytomegalovirus status with high specificity and sensitivity in both the original cohort and the validation cohort. A later genetic analysis reported fewer N-insertions in productive TCRs among donors in an Asian-associated ancestry cluster than the roughly 700-donor mean. A later analysis found that HLA-associated TCR beta chains were more clonally expanded and had lower generation probabilities than equally common non-associated chains. In a later analysis, TCR association rates were found to vary across HLA loci, with the most associated TCRs seen for DRB1 alleles and the fewest for HLA-C alleles. Because some donors lacked HLA typing at each locus, the association tests relied only on the typed subset. The cohort was sequenced for TCR beta chains only, and without alpha or paired-chain data the features that could be detected were limited. When HLA alleles, especially DR and DQ, strongly co-occurred, attributing TCR associations to individual alleles was difficult. CMV serostatus was the only immune exposure information available for the cohort. Because counts were too low, about 18 rarely observed V segments, including chromosome 9 orphons, were excluded from the earlier analysis of around 640 of the donors. According to a later analysis, parvovirus B19, influenza, CMV and Epstein-Barr virus appeared linked to several top co-occurrence clusters. According to a later analysis, most CMV-associated TCR beta chains appeared to be HLA-restricted, and the HLA associations seemed to be driven largely by CMV exposure. Specific HLA alleles were associated with some 15,000 TCR beta sequences at a false discovery rate of 0.05 in a later analysis. Sequencing depth was assumed to be roughly uniform across donors in the presence/absence analyses, though that assumption may not hold. A later genetic analysis associated a missense DCLRE1C variant with V-gene and J-gene trimming of TCR beta chains, and an independent cohort replicated the association. A further reported finding was that TCR beta sequences accurately predicted the HLA-A and HLA-B alleles for most subjects in the first cohort. The sequencing pipeline was judged likely to have produced a cluster of highly shared sequence variants as a technical artifact. A few of the identified cytomegalovirus-associated TCR beta chains were confirmed in vitro to be specific for cytomegalovirus antigens. Correlated functional status among segregating V segments might be attributable to linkage disequilibrium, but an unknown experimental factor could not be ruled out.

The sequenced sample was PBMCs. This TCR was recovered from a human donor in good health. The chain links TRBV4-3 with TRBJ2-1, with 9 junctional bases fitting TRBD2. The CDR3 sequence is CASSQEAERTSVGYEQFF. The nucleotides read TGCGCCAGCAGCCAAGAGGCGGAGAGGACTAGCGTGGGCTATGAGCAGTTCTTC.